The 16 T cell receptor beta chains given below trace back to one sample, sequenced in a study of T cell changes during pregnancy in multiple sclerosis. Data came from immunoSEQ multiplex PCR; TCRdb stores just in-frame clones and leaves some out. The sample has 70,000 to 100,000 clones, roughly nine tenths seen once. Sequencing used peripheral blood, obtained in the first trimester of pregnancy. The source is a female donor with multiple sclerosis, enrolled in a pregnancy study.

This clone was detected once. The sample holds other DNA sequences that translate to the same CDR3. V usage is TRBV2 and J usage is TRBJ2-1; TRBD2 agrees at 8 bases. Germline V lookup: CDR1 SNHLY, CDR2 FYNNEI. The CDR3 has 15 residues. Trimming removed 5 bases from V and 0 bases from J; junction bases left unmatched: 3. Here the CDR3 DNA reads TGTGCCAGCAGTTCGAGCGGGAGCTCCTACAATGAGCAGTTCTTC. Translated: CASSSSGSSYNEQFF.

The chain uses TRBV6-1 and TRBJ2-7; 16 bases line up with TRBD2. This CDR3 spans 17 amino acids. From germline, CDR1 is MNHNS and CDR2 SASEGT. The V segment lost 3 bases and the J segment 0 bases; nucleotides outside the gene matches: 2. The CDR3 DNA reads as TGTGCCAGCAGTGATGGGACTAGCGGGAGGGTCTCCTACGAGCAGTACTTC. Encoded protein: CASSDGTSGRVSYEQYF.

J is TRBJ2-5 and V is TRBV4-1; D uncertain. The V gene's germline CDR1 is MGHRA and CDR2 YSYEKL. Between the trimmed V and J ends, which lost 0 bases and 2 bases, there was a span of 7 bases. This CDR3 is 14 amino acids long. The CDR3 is CASSQEPLQETQYF. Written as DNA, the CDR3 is TGCGCCAGCAGCCAAGAACCACTGCAAGAGACCCAGTACTTC.

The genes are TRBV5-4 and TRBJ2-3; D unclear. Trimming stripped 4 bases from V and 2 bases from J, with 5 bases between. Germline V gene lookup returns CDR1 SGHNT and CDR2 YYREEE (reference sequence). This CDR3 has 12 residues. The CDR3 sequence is CASSQFTDTQYF. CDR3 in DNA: TGTGCCAGCAGCCAATTCACAGATACGCAGTATTTT.

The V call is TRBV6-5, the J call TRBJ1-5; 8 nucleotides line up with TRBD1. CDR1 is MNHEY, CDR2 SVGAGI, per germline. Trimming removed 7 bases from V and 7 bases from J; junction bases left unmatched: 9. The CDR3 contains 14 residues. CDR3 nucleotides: TGTGCCAGCACCAGTGGACAGGGAACGCAGCCCCAGCATTTT. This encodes CASTSGQGTQPQHF.

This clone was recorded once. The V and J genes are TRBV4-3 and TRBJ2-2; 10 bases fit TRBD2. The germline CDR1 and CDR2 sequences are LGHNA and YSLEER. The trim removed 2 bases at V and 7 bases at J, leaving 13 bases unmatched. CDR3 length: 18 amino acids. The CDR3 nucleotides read TGCGCCAGCAGCCAATATATGGTGCTAGCGGGAGATAACGGGGAGCTGTTTTTT. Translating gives CASSQYMVLAGDNGELFF.

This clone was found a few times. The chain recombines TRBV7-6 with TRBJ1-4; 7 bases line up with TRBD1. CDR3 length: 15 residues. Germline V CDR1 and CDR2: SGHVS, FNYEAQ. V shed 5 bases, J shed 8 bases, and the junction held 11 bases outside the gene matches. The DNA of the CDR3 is TGTGCCAGCAGCGACAGGGACCCTAGGGGGGAAAAACTGTTTTTT. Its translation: CASSDRDPRGEKLFF.

CDR3 loop: CASSLGGDQNEQFF. Written as DNA, the CDR3 is TGCGCCAGCAGCTTGGGGGGGGACCAAAATGAGCAGTTCTTC. The chain recombines TRBV5-1 with TRBJ2-1, with D maybe TRBD2 (6 bases). V was shortened by 0 bases and J by 7 bases, with 11 bases between the two germline ends. CDR1 SGHRS and CDR2 YFSETQ come from the germline V gene. The CDR3 length is 14 residues. The variable domain in full, completed from reference TRBV5-1 and TRBJ2-1, reads KAGVTQTPRYLIKTRGQQVTLSCSPISGHRSVSWYQQTPGQGLQFLFEYFSETQRNKGNFPGRFSGRQFSNSRSEMNVSTLELGDSALYLCASSLGGDQNEQFFGPGTRLTVL.

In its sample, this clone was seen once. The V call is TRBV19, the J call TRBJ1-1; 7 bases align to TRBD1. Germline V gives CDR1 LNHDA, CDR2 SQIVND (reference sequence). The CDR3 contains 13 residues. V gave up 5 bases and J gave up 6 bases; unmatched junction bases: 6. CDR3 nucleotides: TGTGCCAGTAGTTTCGTCGGGACAGCTGAAGCTTTCTTT. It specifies CASSFVGTAEAFF.

CDR3 coding DNA: TGTGCCAGCAGTTTGACAGGGGGTGTCGACAATGAGCAGTTCTTC. This translates into CASSLTGGVDNEQFF. This chain uses TRBV28 with TRBJ2-1, with 9 bases matching TRBD1. Germline trimming cut 3 bases from V and 5 bases from J; bases unmatched to any gene: 5. This CDR3 spans 15 amino acids. The germline V gene encodes CDR1 MDHEN and CDR2 SYDVKM. Looking up the rest from reference TRBV28 and TRBJ2-1 gives the full variable domain: DVKVTQSSRYLVKRTGEKVFLECVQDMDHENMFWYRQDPGLGLRLIYFSYDVKMKEKGDIPEGYSVSREKKERFSLILESASTNQTSMYLCASSLTGGVDNEQFFGPGTRLTVL.

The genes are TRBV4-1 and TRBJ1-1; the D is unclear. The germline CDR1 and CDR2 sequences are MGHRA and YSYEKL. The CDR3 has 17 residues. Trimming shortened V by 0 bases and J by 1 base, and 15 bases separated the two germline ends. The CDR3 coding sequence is TGCGCCAGCAGCCAAGATCGGGCCAGCGGCGGGAACACTGAAGCTTTCTTT. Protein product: CASSQDRASGGNTEAFF.

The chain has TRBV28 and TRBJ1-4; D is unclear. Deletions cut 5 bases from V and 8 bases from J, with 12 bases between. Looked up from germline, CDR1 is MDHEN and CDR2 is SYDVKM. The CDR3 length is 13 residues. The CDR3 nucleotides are TGTGCCAGCAGTCTCGGGATACCCGAAAAACTGTTTTTT. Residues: CASSLGIPEKLFF.

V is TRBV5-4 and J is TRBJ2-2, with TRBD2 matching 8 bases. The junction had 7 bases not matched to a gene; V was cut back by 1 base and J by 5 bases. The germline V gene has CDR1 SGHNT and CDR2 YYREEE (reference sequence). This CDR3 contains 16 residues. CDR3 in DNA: TGTGCCAGCAGCTTGAGCGGGGGTGGTTGGACCGGGGAGCTGTTTTTT. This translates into CASSLSGGGWTGELFF.

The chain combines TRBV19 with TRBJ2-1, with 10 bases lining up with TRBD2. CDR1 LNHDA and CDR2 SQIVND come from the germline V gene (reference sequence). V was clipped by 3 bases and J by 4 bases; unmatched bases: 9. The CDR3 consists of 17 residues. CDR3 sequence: CASSIGSGRAFYNEQFF. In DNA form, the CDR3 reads TGTGCCAGTAGTATTGGGAGCGGGAGGGCCTTTTACAATGAGCAGTTCTTC.

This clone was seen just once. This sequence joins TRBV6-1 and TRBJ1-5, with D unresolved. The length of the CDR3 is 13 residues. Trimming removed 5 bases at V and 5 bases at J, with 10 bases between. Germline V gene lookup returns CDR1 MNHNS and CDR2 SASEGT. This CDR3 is CASSSTFDQPQHF. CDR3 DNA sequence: TGTGCCAGCAGTAGTACATTCGATCAGCCCCAGCATTTT.

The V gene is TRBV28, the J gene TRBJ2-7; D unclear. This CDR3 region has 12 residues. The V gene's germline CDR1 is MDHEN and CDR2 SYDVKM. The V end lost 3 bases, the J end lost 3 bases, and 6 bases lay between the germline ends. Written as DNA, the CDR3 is TGTGCCAGCAGTTTTGACATCTACGAGCAGTACTTC. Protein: CASSFDIYEQYF.